This T cell receptor beta chain was captured by sequencing in a study of neurological immune-mediated disorders. It was from 2 million PBMCs stored at -80 C that the unsorted libraries were obtained. In this sample, this clonotype turned up many times. Its matching antigen is unknown. Germline CDR1 and CDR2: SGDLS and YYNGEE. The CDR3 consists of 16 residues. Trimming shortened V by 4 bases and J by 7 bases, and 18 bases separated the two germline ends. Synthesis of cDNA was performed by 5'RACE using 10-nucleotide random UMIs. Each CDR3 protein is one row after TCRdb ran MiXCR on the 5' RACE reads. The data hold about 48,000 distinct CDR3 sequences, with about 9.4% observed a single time. Study results and caveats: The highest TCR clonal expansion occurred in HTLV-1-associated myelopathy; multiple sclerosis fell below healthy controls. Among expanded clones, no CDR3 amino acid sequences were shared across subjects, a pattern suggesting private repertoires in all groups.

This sequence joins TRBV9 and TRBJ1-6, with a weak D call TRBD1 (5 bases). Source material: PBMCs. The TCR originated in a woman in her 40s with HTLV-1-associated myelopathy (HAM/TSP). Here the CDR3 DNA reads TGTGCCAGCAGCCCCTACCCCGGGACCGAGAATTCACCCCTCCACTTT. It yields the protein CASSPYPGTENSPLHF.